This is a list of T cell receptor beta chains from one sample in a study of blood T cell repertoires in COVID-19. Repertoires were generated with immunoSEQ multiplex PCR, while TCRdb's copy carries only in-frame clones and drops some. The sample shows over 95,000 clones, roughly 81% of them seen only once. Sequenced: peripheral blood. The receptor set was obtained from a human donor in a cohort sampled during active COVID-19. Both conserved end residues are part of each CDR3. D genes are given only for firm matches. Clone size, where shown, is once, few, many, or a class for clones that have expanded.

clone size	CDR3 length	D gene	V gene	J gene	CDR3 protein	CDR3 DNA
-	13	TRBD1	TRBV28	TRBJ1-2	CASRVQGFGGYTF	TGTGCCAGCAGGGTACAGGGGTTTGGGGGCTACACCTTC
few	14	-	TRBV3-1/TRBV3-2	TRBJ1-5	CASSQGISTGSQHF	TGTGCCAGCAGCCAAGGGATTTCGACAGGATCCCAGCATTTT
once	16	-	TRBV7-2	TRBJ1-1	CASSLELGSGSTEAFF	TGTGCCAGCAGCTTAGAACTAGGGAGCGGAAGCACTGAAGCTTTCTTT
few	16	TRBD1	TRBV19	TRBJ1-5	CASSIFNRGRGQPQHF	TGTGCCAGTAGTATATTTAACAGGGGACGTGGACAGCCCCAGCATTTT
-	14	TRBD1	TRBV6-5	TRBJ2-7	CASSPNRGSYEQYF	TGTGCCAGCAGTCCCAACAGGGGCTCCTACGAGCAGTACTTC
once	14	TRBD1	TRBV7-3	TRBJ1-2	CASSLRTGEGGYTF	TGTGCCAGCAGCTTGAGGACAGGGGAGGGTGGCTACACCTTC
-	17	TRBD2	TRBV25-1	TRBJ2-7	CASSESRTLAGSYEQYF	TGTGCCAGCAGTGAATCGAGGACACTAGCGGGCTCCTACGAGCAGTACTTC
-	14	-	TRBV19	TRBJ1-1	CASSIGAGNTEAFF	TGTGCCAGTAGTATAGGGGCCGGGAACACTGAAGCTTTCTTT
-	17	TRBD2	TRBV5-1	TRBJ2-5	CASSIGETSGGGETQYF	TGCGCCAGCAGCATAGGGGAGACTAGCGGGGGAGGAGAGACCCAGTACTTC
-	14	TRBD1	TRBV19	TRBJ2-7	CASSEQGVSYEQYF	TGTGCCTCCTCCGAACAGGGGGTATCCTACGAGCAGTACTTC
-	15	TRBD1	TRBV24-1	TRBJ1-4	CATSEAGTGDEKLFF	TGTGCCACCAGTGAGGCCGGGACAGGGGATGAAAAACTGTTTTTT
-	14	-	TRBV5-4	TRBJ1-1	CASSRSRVNTEAFF	TGTGCCAGCAGCCGGTCGAGGGTGAACACTGAAGCTTTCTTT
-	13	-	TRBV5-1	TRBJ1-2	CASSLAGENGYTF	TGCGCCAGCAGCTTGGCAGGGGAGAATGGCTACACCTTC
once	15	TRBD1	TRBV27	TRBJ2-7	CASSSGTARSYEQYF	TGTGCCAGCAGTTCGGGGACAGCCAGATCCTACGAGCAGTACTTC
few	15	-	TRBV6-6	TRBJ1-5	CASSYSPRVDQPQHF	TGTGCCAGCAGTTACTCTCCCAGGGTAGATCAGCCCCAGCATTTT